This T cell receptor beta chain is from a study of shared clonotypes between healthy human individuals. All donors were healthy HIV-negative adults lacking recent acute infections or vaccinations. Several immunoSEQ plates held equal portions of the genomic DNA taken from each subset. Assay: immunoSEQ multiplex PCR; the TCRdb copy retains only in-frame clones and omits some. The profile shows 2,500,000 or so clones, under 95% of them singletons. This CDR3 has 12 amino acids. Looked up from germline, CDR1 is SGHAT and CDR2 is FQNNGV. V was clipped by 2 bases and J by 10 bases, with 8 bases between them. This clone showed up just once.

The TCR sequence derives from a man aged 18 to 29 in good health. Some clones in this sample may be carry-over from other donors' samples. What was sequenced was naive CD4+ T cells from PBMCs. As for subset: CD45RA+ positively selected. The chain joins TRBV11-2 to TRBJ1-4, with no clear D. The CDR3 region has the DNA TGTGCCAGCAGCTTATATGACGGAAAACTGTTTTTT. This codes for CASSLYDGKLFF.